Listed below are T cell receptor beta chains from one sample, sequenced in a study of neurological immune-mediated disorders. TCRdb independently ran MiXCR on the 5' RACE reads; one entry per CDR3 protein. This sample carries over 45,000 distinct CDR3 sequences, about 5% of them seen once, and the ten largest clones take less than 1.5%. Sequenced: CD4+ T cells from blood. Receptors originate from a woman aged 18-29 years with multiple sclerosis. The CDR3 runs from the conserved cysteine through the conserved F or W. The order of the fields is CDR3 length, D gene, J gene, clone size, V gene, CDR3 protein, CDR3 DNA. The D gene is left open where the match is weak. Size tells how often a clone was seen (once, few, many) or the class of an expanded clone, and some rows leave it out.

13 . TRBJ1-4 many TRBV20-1 CSPLANSNEKLFF TGCAGTCCCCTCGCCAACTCGAATGAAAAACTGTTTTTT
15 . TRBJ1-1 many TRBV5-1 CASSSAGTLNTEAFF TGCGCCAGCAGCTCCGCAGGGACGCTGAACACTGAAGCTTTCTTT
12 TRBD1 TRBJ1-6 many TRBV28 CASIPGQGPLHF TGTGCCAGCATACCGGGACAGGGACCCCTCCACTTT
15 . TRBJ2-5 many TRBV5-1 CASSFEGSPQETQYF TGCGCCAGCAGCTTCGAGGGGTCCCCTCAAGAGACCCAGTACTTC
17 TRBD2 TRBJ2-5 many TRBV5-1 CASSLAAGGGREETQYF TGCGCCAGCAGCTTGGCCGCTGGTGGCGGGAGAGAAGAGACCCAGTACTTC
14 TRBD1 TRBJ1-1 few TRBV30 CAWRGQGGGTEAFF TGTGCCTGGAGGGGACAGGGTGGGGGCACTGAAGCTTTCTTT
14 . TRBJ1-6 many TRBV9 CASSVETDNSPLHF TGTGCCAGCAGCGTAGAGACGGATAATTCACCCCTCCACTTT
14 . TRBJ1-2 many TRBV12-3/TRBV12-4 CASSLGQGGYGYTF TGTGCCAGCAGTTTAGGGCAGGGAGGGTATGGCTACACCTTC
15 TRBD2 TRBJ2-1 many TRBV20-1 CSARSSRGGPNEQFF TGCAGTGCTAGATCCTCCCGGGGGGGGCCGAATGAGCAGTTCTTC
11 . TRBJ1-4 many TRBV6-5 CASGREEKLFF TGTGCCAGCGGGAGGGAAGAAAAACTGTTTTTT
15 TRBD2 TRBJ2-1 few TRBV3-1 CASSQAGGSDNEQFF TGTGCCAGCAGCCAAGCGGGGGGATCCGACAATGAGCAGTTCTTC
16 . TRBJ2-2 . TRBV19 CASSIRGPANTGELFF TGTGCCAGTAGCATCCGCGGACCGGCGAACACCGGGGAGCTGTTTTTT
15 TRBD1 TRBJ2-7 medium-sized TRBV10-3 CAISDSGTGVREQYF TGTGCCATCAGCGACTCCGGGACAGGGGTTCGCGAGCAGTACTTC
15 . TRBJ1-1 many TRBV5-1 CASSRDGGKGTEAFF TGCGCCAGCAGCAGGGACGGTGGGAAGGGCACTGAAGCTTTCTTT
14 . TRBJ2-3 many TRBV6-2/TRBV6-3 CASSRGLSTDTQYF TGTGCCAGCAGCCGGGGCTTGAGCACAGATACGCAGTATTTT
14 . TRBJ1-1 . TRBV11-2 CASSLGNRATEAFF TGTGCCAGCAGCTTAGGTAACAGGGCCACTGAAGCTTTCTTT
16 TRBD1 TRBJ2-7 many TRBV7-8 CASSPRQGTSSYEQYF TGTGCCAGCAGCCCCCGACAGGGTACGAGCTCCTACGAGCAGTACTTC
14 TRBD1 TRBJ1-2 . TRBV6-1 CASRSGGSNYGYTF TGTGCCAGCAGATCAGGGGGCTCTAACTATGGCTACACCTTC
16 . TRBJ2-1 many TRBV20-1 CRLEKGRLLVYNEQFF TGCAGGCTGGAAAAGGGTCGCTTACTAGTGTACAATGAGCAGTTCTTC
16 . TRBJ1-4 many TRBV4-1 CASSQARARTNEKLFF TGCGCCAGCAGCCAAGCGAGGGCCCGCACTAATGAAAAACTGTTTTTT
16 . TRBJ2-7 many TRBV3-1 CASSYGSKTGPYEQYF TGTGCCAGCAGCTACGGATCAAAGACAGGACCCTACGAGCAGTACTTC
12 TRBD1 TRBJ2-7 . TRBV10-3 CATRDRAYEQYF TGTGCCACCCGGGACAGGGCCTACGAGCAGTACTTC
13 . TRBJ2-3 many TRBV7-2 CASSQLRFHTQYF TGTGCCAGCAGCCAACTTAGATTCCATACGCAGTATTTT
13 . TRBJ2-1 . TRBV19 CASSRTEPGVQFF TGTGCCAGTAGCCGGACCGAGCCCGGGGTGCAGTTCTTC
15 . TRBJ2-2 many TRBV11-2 CASTGRGVRTGELFF TGTGCCAGCACCGGACGGGGTGTAAGAACCGGGGAGCTGTTTTTT
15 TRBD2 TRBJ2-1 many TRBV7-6 CASSISGGPGNEQFF TGTGCCAGCAGCATTAGCGGGGGCCCGGGCAATGAGCAGTTCTTC
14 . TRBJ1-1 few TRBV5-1 CASSLGGGATEAFF TGCGCCAGCAGCCTCGGCGGGGGGGCGACTGAAGCTTTCTTT
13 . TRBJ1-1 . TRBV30 CAWSGSPNTEAFF TGTGCCTGGAGCGGGAGCCCGAACACTGAAGCTTTCTTT
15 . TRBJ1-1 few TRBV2 CASSETHAVNTEAFF TGTGCCAGCAGTGAAACTCATGCGGTGAACACTGAAGCTTTCTTT
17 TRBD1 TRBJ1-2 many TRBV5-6 CASSGGQGLRSNYGYTF TGTGCCAGCAGCGGCGGACAGGGTTTGCGTTCTAACTATGGCTACACCTTC
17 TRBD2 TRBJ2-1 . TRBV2 CASSGGLALTSYNEQFF TGTGCCAGCAGTGGGGGACTAGCGCTTACCTCCTACAATGAGCAGTTCTTC
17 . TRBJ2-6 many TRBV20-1 CSARGRGQMSGANVLTF TGCAGTGCTAGAGGCCGGGGACAAATGTCTGGGGCCAACGTCCTGACTTTC
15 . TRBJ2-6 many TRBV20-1 CSARDGSSGANVLTF TGCAGTGCTAGAGATGGTAGTTCTGGGGCCAACGTCCTGACTTTC
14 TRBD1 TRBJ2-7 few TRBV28 CATRQRGGGYEQYF TGTGCCACCAGGCAACGAGGGGGCGGGTACGAGCAGTACTTC
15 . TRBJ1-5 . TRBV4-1 CASSQDSPGHQPQHF TGCGCCAGCAGCCAAGATAGCCCCGGACATCAGCCCCAGCATTTT
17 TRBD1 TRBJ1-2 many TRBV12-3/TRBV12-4 CASSSLFGTGHNYGYTF TGTGCCAGCAGCTCCCTTTTCGGGACAGGCCATAACTATGGCTACACCTTC
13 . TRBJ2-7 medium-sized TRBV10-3 CAISDQGGYEQYF TGTGCCATCAGTGACCAGGGTGGCTACGAGCAGTACTTC
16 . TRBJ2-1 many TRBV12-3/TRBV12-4 CASSRQVTPSYNEQFF TGTGCCAGCAGCCGACAGGTTACCCCTTCTTACAATGAGCAGTTCTTC
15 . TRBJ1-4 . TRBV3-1 CASSQEGGANEKLFF TGTGCCAGCAGCCAGGAGGGGGGAGCTAATGAAAAACTGTTTTTT
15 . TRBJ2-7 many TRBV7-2 CASSTTAGVFGEQYF TGTGCCAGCAGTACTACGGCTGGGGTATTTGGCGAGCAGTACTTC
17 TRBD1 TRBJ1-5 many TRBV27 CASRSDRGSYSNQPQHF TGTGCCAGCAGATCCGACAGGGGAAGTTATAGCAATCAGCCCCAGCATTTT
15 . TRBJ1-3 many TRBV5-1 CASSLTPASGNTIYF TGCGCCAGCAGCTTAACACCCGCCTCTGGAAACACCATATATTTT
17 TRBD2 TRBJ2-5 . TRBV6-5 CASICGLAGVLGETQYF TGTGCCAGCATCTGTGGACTAGCGGGAGTGCTCGGAGAGACCCAGTACTTC